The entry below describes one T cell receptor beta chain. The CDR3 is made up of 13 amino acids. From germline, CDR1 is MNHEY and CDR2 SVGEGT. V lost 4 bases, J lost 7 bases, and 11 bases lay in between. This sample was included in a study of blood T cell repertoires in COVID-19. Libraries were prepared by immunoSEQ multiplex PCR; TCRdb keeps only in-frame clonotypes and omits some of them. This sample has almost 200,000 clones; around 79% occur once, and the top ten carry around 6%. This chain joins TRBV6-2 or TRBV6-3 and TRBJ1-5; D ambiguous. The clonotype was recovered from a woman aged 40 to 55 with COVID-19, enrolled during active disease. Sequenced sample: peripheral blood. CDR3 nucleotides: TGTGCCAGCAGTTCGAGGGTATGGCAGCCCCAGCATTTT. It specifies CASSSRVWQPQHF.